This passage covers 21 T cell receptor beta chains from one sample sequenced in a study of sequential checkpoint blockade in melanoma. Documented treatment: randomized to nivolumab then ipilimumab (arm A) or the reverse (arm B). The method was immunoSEQ multiplex PCR; TCRdb's version includes in-frame clones alone and lacks a portion of them. The data contain approximately 5,600 clones, 30% to 35% of them singletons. This sample comprised tumor tissue (inferred from file names), obtained from a patient given nivolumab and ipilimumab in sequence. The receptors stem from a human donor with melanoma.

The genes are TRBV6-8 and TRBJ1-3, with TRBD1 as a possible D gene (6 bases). The CDR3 consists of 14 residues. V was pared by 11 bases and J by 4 bases, with 18 bases between. Germline V gives CDR1 MNHGY, CDR2 SAAAGT. The CDR3: CAVGQSRGGNTIYF. The CDR3 coding sequence is TGTGCCGTAGGACAGTCGAGGGGGGGAAACACCATATATTTT.

This clone is categorized as medium-sized. V usage is TRBV11-3 and J usage is TRBJ2-3; possible D gene TRBD2, 6 bases. The ends were cut back, 5 bases at V and 2 bases at J, with 14 bases in the middle. Per the germline V gene, CDR1 is SGHNT and CDR2 is YENEEA. CDR3 length equals 15 residues. CDR3 protein: CASSLLAANTDTQYF. The CDR3 DNA follows: TGTGCCAGCAGCCTACTAGCTGCCAACACAGATACGCAGTATTTT.

This clone was detected only a few times. The read ends 1 residue shy of where the CDR3 ends; the end is completed using the germline J gene. The chain carries TRBV6-1 and TRBJ2-1; TRBD1 matches 8 bases. CDR1 and CDR2 from the germline V gene are MNHNS and SASEGT. After removal of 1 base from V and 0 bases from J, the junction contained 23 bases not matched to a gene. The CDR3 is made up of 23 amino acids. This CDR3 is CASSEGKLWGTGLLLSSYNEQFF. CDR3 DNA (partial): TGTGCCAGCAGTGAAGGGAAACTCTGGGGGACAGGATTACTTCTCAGCTCCTACAATGAGCAGTTC.

The chain couples TRBV11-3 to TRBJ1-1; D is undetermined. Germline assignment: CDR1 SGHNT and CDR2 YENEEA. V lost 0 bases and J lost 2, with 19 bases in between. This CDR3 is built from 18 residues. Here the CDR3 reads CASSLELTVPSGNTEAFF. For the CDR3, the DNA is TGTGCCAGCAGCTTAGAATTGACGGTTCCATCAGGAAACACTGAAGCTTTCTTT.

The table lists this clone with a few counts. The chain couples TRBV6-8 to TRBJ2-6; maybe TRBD1 (5 bases). The CDR3 is 16 amino acids. The V end was cut by 5 bases, the J end by 0 bases, with 11 bases between. The germline V gene encodes CDR1 MNHGY and CDR2 SAAAGT. This CDR3 reads CASSSRQGSGANVLTF. Written as DNA, the CDR3 is TGTGCCAGCAGTAGCCGGCAGGGCTCTGGGGCCAACGTCCTGACTTTC.

The chain carries TRBV11-3 and TRBJ2-7, with 9 bases matching TRBD1. This CDR3 spans 14 amino acids. Germline lookup yields CDR1 SGHNT and CDR2 YENEEA. V was clipped by 1 base and J by 3 bases; unmatched bases: 1. In DNA, the CDR3 is TGTGCCAGCAGCTTAGGGGACAGGGACTACGAGCAGTACTTC. Its translation: CASSLGDRDYEQYF. Supplemented by reference TRBV11-3 and TRBJ2-7, the full variable domain reads EAGVVQSPRYKIIEKKQPVAFWCNPISGHNTLYWYLQNLGQGPELLIRYENEEAVDDSQLPKDRFSAERLKGVDSTLKIQPAELGDSAVYLCASSLGDRDYEQYFGPGTRLTVT.

The chain is built from TRBV27 and TRBJ2-4; 10 nucleotides agree with TRBD1. The germline gives CDR1 MNHEY, CDR2 SMNVEV (reference sequence). V gave up 0 bases and J gave up 9 bases; unmatched junction bases: 5. This CDR3 contains 15 residues. CDR3 sequence: CASSLSTGGSGIQYF. CDR3 DNA sequence: TGTGCCAGCAGTTTATCGACAGGGGGCTCTGGCATTCAGTACTTC.

This chain links TRBV5-1 with TRBJ2-7; perhaps D is TRBD1 or TRBD2 (5 bases each). Trimming took 0 bases from V and 7 from J, leaving 20 bases between them. Germline V gene lookup returns CDR1 SGHRS and CDR2 YFSETQ. The CDR3 covers 16 residues. CDR3 nucleotide sequence: TGCGCCAGCAGCTTGGGGGTATCTGGGGGAACGGGTGAGCAGTACTTC. Its translation is CASSLGVSGGTGEQYF.

There are a few counts of this clone. J is TRBJ1-1 and V is TRBV6-8, with 9 bases aligning to TRBD1. CDR1 is MNHGY and CDR2 is SAAAGT in the germline V gene. J gave up 4 bases and V 6 bases, and 12 bases lay outside the gene matches. The CDR3 sequence is 16 residues long. CDR3 residues: CASSPGTGKGATEAFF. The CDR3 DNA follows: TGTGCCAGCAGCCCAGGGACAGGGAAGGGGGCCACTGAAGCTTTCTTT.

The chain is built from TRBV5-1 and TRBJ2-3, with D possibly being TRBD1 or TRBD2 (5 bases each). The CDR3 has 15 residues. The V gene's germline CDR1 is SGHRS and CDR2 YFSETQ. The germline V and J ends were trimmed by 4 bases and 4 bases, with 16 bases remaining between them. The CDR3 sequence is CASSPSGLESDTQYF. The CDR3, as DNA: TGCGCCAGCAGCCCATCGGGGCTAGAGTCAGATACGCAGTATTTT. Filled out from reference TRBV5-1 and TRBJ2-3, the complete variable domain reads KAGVTQTPRYLIKTRGQQVTLSCSPISGHRSVSWYQQTPGQGLQFLFEYFSETQRNKGNFPGRFSGRQFSNSRSEMNVSTLELGDSALYLCASSPSGLESDTQYFGPGTRLTVL.

J is TRBJ2-4 and V is TRBV28; D is perhaps TRBD2 (5 bases). CDR1 and CDR2 (germline): MDHEN, SYDVKM. This CDR3 spans 13 amino acids. V lost 3 bases, J lost 7 bases, and 10 bases lay in between. CDR3 amino acids: CASSLMGGNIQYF. The CDR3 DNA reads TGTGCCAGCAGTTTGATGGGCGGGAACATTCAGTACTTC.

V and J are TRBV11-3 and TRBJ2-4; TRBD1 agrees at 8 bases. The V and J ends lost 1 base and 4 bases, in that order; junction bases with no gene match: 3. The germline V gene has CDR1 SGHNT and CDR2 YENEEA. The CDR3 runs 15 residues. CDR3 coding DNA: TGTGCCAGCAGCTTAGGTACAGGGGGGAAAAACATTCAGTACTTC. Translating gives CASSLGTGGKNIQYF.

This clone was seen more than once but under ten times. The chain links TRBV11-1 to TRBJ1-2, with a weak D call TRBD1 (6 bases). In germline, CDR1 is SGHAT, CDR2 FQDESV (reference sequence). The CDR3 consists of 14 residues. V was clipped by 3 bases and J by 4 bases, with 12 bases between them. CDR3 loop: CASSLTGALYGYTF. CDR3 in DNA: TGTGCCAGCAGCTTGACAGGTGCCCTCTATGGCTACACCTTC.

This clone was observed a few times. Relative to the germline gene, one junction end is altered; a read error may explain this. The chain is built from TRBV7-4 and TRBJ2-7; the D call may be TRBD1 or TRBD2 (6 bases each). The CDR3 is 13 amino acids. The germline V gene has CDR1 SGHVT and CDR2 SQSDAQ. CDR3 coding DNA: TGTGCCAGCAGATTAGGGGGGAACTACGAGCAGTACTTC. Encoded protein: CASRLGGNYEQYF.

V is TRBV28 and J is TRBJ2-5; D possibly matches TRBD1 or TRBD2 (5 bases each). Trimming took 7 bases from V and 5 from J, leaving 20 bases between them. Germline V CDR1 and CDR2: MDHEN, SYDVKM. CDR3 length: 15 residues. DNA for the CDR3: TGTGCCAGCACTCGGGACCAATCTCACGGGGAGACCCAGTACTTC. Residues: CASTRDQSHGETQYF.

The chain couples TRBV11-3 to TRBJ1-4; D possibly corresponds to TRBD1 (6 bases). Germline lookup yields CDR1 SGHNT and CDR2 YENEEA. The CDR3 has 16 residues. V was trimmed by 5 bases and J by 0 bases, leaving 13 bases between them. CDR3 sequence (DNA): TGTGCCAGCAGCCCAGGACAGAGTGCAACTAATGAAAAACTGTTTTTT. Translated: CASSPGQSATNEKLFF.

This clone was counted between two and nine times. CDR3 nucleotides: TGTGCCAGCAGCTCCCGGACAGGGAACACAGATACGCAGTATTTT. Protein: CASSSRTGNTDTQYF. The rearrangement uses TRBV11-3 and TRBJ2-3, with 8 positions matching TRBD1. Germline values: CDR1 SGHNT, CDR2 YENEEA. This CDR3 is 15 amino acids long. The V segment lost 4 bases and the J segment 2 bases; nucleotides outside the gene matches: 5.

V gene TRBV4-1 combines with J gene TRBJ2-7; TRBD2 aligns across 9 bases. Germline V gene lookup returns CDR1 MGHRA and CDR2 YSYEKL. The CDR3 is 16 residues long. Unmatched junction bases numbered 8, after V lost 4 bases and J lost 1 base. This CDR3 is CASSLDLAGRSYEQYF. The CDR3 coding sequence is TGCGCCAGCAGCCTAGACCTAGCGGGGCGTTCCTACGAGCAGTACTTC.

The chain has TRBV19 and TRBJ1-2; D unclear. Germline loops: CDR1 LNHDA, CDR2 SQIVND (reference sequence). V was shortened by 3 bases and J by 2 bases, with 4 bases between the two germline ends. This CDR3 has 12 amino acids. The CDR3 region has the DNA TGTGCCAGTAGTATCGAAAACTATGGCTACACCTTC. Protein: CASSIENYGYTF.

The chain links TRBV6-8 to TRBJ2-1; either TRBD1 or TRBD2 may fit D (5 bases each). The CDR3 has 16 amino acids. V shed 0 bases and J shed 4 bases, with 13 bases lying between them. From germline, CDR1 is MNHGY and CDR2 SAAAGT. The CDR3 DNA is TGTGCCAGCAGTTACTCGATAGGTTGGGGGTACAATGAGCAGTTCTTC. Its translation is CASSYSIGWGYNEQFF.

V is TRBV19 and J is TRBJ1-5; D is unclear. Germline CDR1 is LNHDA and CDR2 is SQIVND (reference sequence). This CDR3 has 12 residues. The V gene lost 8 bases and the J gene lost 7 bases, with 12 bases spanning the gap. The CDR3 spells CASGLGHQPQHF. The CDR3 bases are TGTGCCAGTGGACTGGGCCACCAGCCCCAGCATTTT.